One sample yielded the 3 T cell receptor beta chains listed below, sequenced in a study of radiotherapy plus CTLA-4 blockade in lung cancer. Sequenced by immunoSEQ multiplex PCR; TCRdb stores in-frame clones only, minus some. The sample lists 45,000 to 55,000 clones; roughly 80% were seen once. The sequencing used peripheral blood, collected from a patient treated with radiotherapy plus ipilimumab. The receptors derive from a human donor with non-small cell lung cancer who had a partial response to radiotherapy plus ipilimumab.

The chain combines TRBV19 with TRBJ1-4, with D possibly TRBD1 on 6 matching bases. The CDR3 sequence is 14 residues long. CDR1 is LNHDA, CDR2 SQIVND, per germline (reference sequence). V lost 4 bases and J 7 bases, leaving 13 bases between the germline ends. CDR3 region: CASSTQGVGEKLFF. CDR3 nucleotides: TGTGCCAGTAGTACACAGGGCGTCGGTGAAAAACTGTTTTTT.

The CDR3 is CAKPGFQPQHF. CDR3 DNA: TGTGCCAAACCAGGGTTTCAGCCCCAGCATTTT. The chain recombines TRBV7-8 with TRBJ1-5, with D maybe TRBD1 (5 bases). V gave up 10 bases and J gave up 6 bases, with 10 bases separating them. The CDR3 runs 11 residues. Germline CDR1 is SGHVS and CDR2 is FQNEAQ.

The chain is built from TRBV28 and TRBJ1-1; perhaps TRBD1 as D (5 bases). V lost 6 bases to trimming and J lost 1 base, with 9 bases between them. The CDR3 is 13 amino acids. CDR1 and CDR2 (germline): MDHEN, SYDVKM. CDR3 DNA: TGTGCCAGCAGCAGTGGACAGAACACTGAAGCTTTCTTT. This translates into CASSSGQNTEAFF. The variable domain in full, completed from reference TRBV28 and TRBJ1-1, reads DVKVTQSSRYLVKRTGEKVFLECVQDMDHENMFWYRQDPGLGLRLIYFSYDVKMKEKGDIPEGYSVSREKKERFSLILESASTNQTSMYLCASSSGQNTEAFFGQGTRLTVV.